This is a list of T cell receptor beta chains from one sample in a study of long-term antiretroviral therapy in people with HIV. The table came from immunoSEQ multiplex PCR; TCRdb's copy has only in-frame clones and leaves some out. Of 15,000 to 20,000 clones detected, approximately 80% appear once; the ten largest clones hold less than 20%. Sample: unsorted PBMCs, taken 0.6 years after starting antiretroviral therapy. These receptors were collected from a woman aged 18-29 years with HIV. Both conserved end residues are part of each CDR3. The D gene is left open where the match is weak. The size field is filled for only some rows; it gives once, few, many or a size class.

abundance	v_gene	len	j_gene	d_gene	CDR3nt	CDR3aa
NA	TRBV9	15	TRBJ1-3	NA	TGTGCCAGCAGCCCGTGGGGCGATTCTGGAAACACCATATATTTT	CASSPWGDSGNTIYF
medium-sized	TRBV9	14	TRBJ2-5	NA	TGTGCCAGCAGCGGGGACTTATCTCAAGAGACCCAGTACTTC	CASSGDLSQETQYF
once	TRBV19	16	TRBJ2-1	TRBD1	TGTGCCAGTAGTCCTTGGACAGGGGACGTCCACAATGAGCAGTTCTTC	CASSPWTGDVHNEQFF
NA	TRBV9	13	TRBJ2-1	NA	TGTGCCAGCAGCTTCCTCGGAGGGGAGGAGCAGTTCTTC	CASSFLGGEEQFF
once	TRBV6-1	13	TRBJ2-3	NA	TGTGCCAGCAGTGAGGTTGCGAGAGGGCGGGAGTATTTT	CASSEVARGREYF
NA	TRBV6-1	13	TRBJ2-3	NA	TGTGCCAGCAGTGCGTCGGGGGCAGATACGCAGTATTTT	CASSASGADTQYF
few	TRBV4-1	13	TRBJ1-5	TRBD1	TGCGCCAGCAGCCTGACAGGGGATCAGCCCCAGCATTTT	CASSLTGDQPQHF
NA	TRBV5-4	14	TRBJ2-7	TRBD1	TGTGCCAGCAGCCCTGGGACAGAACACTACGAGCAGTACTTC	CASSPGTEHYEQYF
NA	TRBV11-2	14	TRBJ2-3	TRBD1	TGTGCCAGCAGCCCTGACAGGGATGCAGATACGCAGTATTTT	CASSPDRDADTQYF
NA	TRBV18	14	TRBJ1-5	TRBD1	TGTGCCAGCTCTCGAGAACAGGGGAGTCAGCCCCAGCATTTT	CASSREQGSQPQHF
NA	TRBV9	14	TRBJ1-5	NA	TGTGCCAGCAGCGTAGATGGGGATGGAGGGACCCAGCATTTT	CASSVDGDGGTQHF
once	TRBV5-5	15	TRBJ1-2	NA	TGTGCCAGCAGCTTGGCACAGTTGGGACCCCTCGGCTACACCTTC	CASSLAQLGPLGYTF
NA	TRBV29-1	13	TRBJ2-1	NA	TGCAGCGTTGAGTATGATGACGGGAATGAGCAGTTCTTC	CSVEYDDGNEQFF
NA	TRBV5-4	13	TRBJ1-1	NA	TGTGCCAGCAGCTTGTTTCTGAACACTGAAGCTTTCTTT	CASSLFLNTEAFF
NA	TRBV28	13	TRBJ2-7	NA	TGTGCCAGCACCTCGGGGTTACCCTACGAGCAGTACTTC	CASTSGLPYEQYF
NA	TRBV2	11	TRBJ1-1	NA	TGTGCCAGCCAGGAGAACACTGAAGCTTTCTTT	CASQENTEAFF
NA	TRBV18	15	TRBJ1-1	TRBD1	TGTGCCAGCTCCCCGGAACTGACAGGGAATAATGAAGCTTTCTTT	CASSPELTGNNEAFF
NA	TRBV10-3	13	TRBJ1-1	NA	TGTGCCATCATGGTGGAGCAGAACACTGAAGCTTTCTTT	CAIMVEQNTEAFF
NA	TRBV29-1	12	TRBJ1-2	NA	TGCAGCGGATCCTCGGACCGCTATGGCTACACCTTC	CSGSSDRYGYTF
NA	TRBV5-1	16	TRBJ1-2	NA	TGCGCCAGCAGCCAACAGACCGGACATCTGAACTATGGCTACACCTTC	CASSQQTGHLNYGYTF
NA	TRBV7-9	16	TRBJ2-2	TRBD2	TGTGCCAGCAGCCGTGCGGGACTAGGGAACACCGGGGAGCTGTTTTTT	CASSRAGLGNTGELFF
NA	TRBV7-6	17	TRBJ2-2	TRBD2	TGTGCCAGCAGCTTAGCGCCGTCTGGACTAGCTGCCGGGGAGCTGTTTTTT	CASSLAPSGLAAGELFF
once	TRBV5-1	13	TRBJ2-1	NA	TGCGCCAGCAGCTTGGAGGCCAGGGGAGAGCAGTTCTTC	CASSLEARGEQFF
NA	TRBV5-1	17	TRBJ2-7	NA	TGCGCCAGCAGCTTGGGATTGATGGAGGGGGCAGGCTACGAGCAGTACTTC	CASSLGLMEGAGYEQYF
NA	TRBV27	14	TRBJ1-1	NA	TGTGCCAGCAGTTTAATCTCAGGGAACACTGAAGCTTTCTTT	CASSLISGNTEAFF
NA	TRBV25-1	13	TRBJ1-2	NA	TGTGCCAGCAGTGAAGGCAGTTCGGGTGGCTACACCTTC	CASSEGSSGGYTF
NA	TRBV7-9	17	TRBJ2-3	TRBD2	TGTGCCAGCAGCATCGCCTGGACTAGCGGCAGCACAGATACGCAGTATTTT	CASSIAWTSGSTDTQYF
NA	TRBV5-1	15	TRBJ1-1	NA	TGCGCCAGCAGCCCAATTTTCTCGGGGAACACTGAAGCTTTCTTT	CASSPIFSGNTEAFF
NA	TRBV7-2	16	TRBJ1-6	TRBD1	TGTGCCAGCAGCTTAGCGGCGGGCAGGGGGCGGTCACCCCTCCACTTT	CASSLAAGRGRSPLHF
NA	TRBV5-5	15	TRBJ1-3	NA	TGTGCCAGCAGCTTGAGCGGGGTTGCTTTGAACACCATATATTTT	CASSLSGVALNTIYF
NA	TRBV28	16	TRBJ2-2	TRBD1	TGTGCCAGCAGTCCCGCAGGGGGAGTTTCGGCCGGGGAGCTGTTTTTT	CASSPAGGVSAGELFF
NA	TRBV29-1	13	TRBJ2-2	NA	TGCAGCGTTCAGGTGGGAGACACCGGGGAGCTGTTTTTT	CSVQVGDTGELFF
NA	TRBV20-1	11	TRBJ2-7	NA	TGCAGTGCTAGGACAGGTTGGGAGCAGTACTTC	CSARTGWEQYF
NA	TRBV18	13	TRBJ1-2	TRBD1	TGTGCCAGCTCACCCGGGACAGACTATGGCTACACCTTC	CASSPGTDYGYTF
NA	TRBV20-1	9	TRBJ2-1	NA	TGCAGTGCCTACAATGAGCAGTTCTTC	CSAYNEQFF
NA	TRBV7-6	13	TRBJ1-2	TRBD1	TGTGCCAGCAGCCTTATTACAGGGGATGGCTACACCTTC	CASSLITGDGYTF
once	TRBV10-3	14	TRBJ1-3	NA	TGTGCCACGGGAGGGGGAAACTCTGGAAACACCATATATTTT	CATGGGNSGNTIYF
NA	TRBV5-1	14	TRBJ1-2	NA	TGCGCCAGCAGCTTAACGACAGAAAACTATGGCTACACCTTC	CASSLTTENYGYTF
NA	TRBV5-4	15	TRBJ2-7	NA	TGTGCCAGCAGCCCCCTAGGGGGGCAGAACTACGAGCAGTACTTC	CASSPLGGQNYEQYF
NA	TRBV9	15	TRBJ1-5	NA	TGTGCCAGCAGCGTAGGAGGGTCTCCTAATCAGCCCCAGCATTTT	CASSVGGSPNQPQHF
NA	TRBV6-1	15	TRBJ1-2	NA	TGTGCCAGCAGTAGGGGCGCCGAGATGACCGATGGCTACACCTTC	CASSRGAEMTDGYTF
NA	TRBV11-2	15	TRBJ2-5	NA	TGTGCCAGCAGCTTACGCAGGGGATGGGAAGAGACCCAGTACTTC	CASSLRRGWEETQYF
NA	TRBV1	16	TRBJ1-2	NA	TGCACCAGCAGCCAAGATTTCACAGGGCTGGACTATGGCTACACCTTC	CTSSQDFTGLDYGYTF
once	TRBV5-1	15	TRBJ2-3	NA	TGCGCCAGCAGCGCCCAGGGTGTTCGGTCAGATACGCAGTATTTT	CASSAQGVRSDTQYF
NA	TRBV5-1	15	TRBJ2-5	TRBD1	TGCGCCAGCAGCTTGGACGGGACAGGGAGAGAGACCCAGTACTTC	CASSLDGTGRETQYF
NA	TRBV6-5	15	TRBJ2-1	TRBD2	TGTGCCAGCAGCCAAGCGGGGGGGGCTTACAATGAGCAGTTCTTC	CASSQAGGAYNEQFF